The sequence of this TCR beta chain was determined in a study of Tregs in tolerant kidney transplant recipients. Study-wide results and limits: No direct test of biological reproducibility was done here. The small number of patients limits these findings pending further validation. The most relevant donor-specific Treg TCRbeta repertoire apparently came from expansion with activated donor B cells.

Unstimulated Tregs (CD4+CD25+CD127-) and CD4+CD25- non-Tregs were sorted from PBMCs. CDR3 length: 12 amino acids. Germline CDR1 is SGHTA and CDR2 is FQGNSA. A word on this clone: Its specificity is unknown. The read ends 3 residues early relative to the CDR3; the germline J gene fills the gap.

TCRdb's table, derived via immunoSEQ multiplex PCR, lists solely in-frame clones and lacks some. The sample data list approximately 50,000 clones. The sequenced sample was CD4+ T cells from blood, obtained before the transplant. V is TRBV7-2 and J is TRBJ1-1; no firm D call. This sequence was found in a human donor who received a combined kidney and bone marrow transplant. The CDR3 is CASSLAPSGAFF. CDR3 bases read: TGTGCCAGCAGCTTAGCTCCCAGCGGG.